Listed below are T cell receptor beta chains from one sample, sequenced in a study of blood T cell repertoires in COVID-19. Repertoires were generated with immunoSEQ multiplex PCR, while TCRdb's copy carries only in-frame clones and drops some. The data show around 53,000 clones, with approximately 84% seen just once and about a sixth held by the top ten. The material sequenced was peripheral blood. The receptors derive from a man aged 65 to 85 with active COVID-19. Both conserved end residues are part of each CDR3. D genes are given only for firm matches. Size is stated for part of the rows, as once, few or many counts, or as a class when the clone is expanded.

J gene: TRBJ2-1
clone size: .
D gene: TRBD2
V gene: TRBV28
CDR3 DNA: TGTGCCAGCAGCTGGGATAGGGCTAGCGGGAGGGCCAGGGATGAGCAGTTCTTC
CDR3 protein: CASSWDRASGRARDEQFF

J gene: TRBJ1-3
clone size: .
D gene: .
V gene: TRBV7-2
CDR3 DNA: TGTGCCAGCAGCCGTGGGGGTAGGGAGGTGTACGGAAACACCATATATTTT
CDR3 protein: CASSRGGREVYGNTIYF

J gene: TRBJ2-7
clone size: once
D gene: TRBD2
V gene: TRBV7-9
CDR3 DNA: TGTGCCAGCGGGGGGGATTCCTCCTACGAGCAGTACTTC
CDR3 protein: CASGGDSSYEQYF

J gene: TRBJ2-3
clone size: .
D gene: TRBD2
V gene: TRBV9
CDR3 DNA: TGTGCCAGCAGCGAGCCGGGACTAGCGGGGCGCACAGATACGCAGTATTTT
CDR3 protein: CASSEPGLAGRTDTQYF

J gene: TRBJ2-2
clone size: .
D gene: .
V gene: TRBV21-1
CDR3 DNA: TGTGCCAGCAGCAAAAGACCGGGGGGGCGGATCACCGGGGAGCTGTTTTTT
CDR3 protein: CASSKRPGGRITGELFF

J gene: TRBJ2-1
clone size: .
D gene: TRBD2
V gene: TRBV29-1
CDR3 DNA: TGCAGCGTTGTCGGACTAGCGGCGAATGAGCAGTTCTTC
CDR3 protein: CSVVGLAANEQFF

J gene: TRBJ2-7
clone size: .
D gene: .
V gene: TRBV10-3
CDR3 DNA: TGTGCCATCAGTGACCCCGCAGGCTACGAGCAGTACTTC
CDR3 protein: CAISDPAGYEQYF

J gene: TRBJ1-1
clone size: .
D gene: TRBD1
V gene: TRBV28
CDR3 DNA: TGTGCCAGCGGACAGGGGATGAACACTGAAGCTTTCTTT
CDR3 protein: CASGQGMNTEAFF

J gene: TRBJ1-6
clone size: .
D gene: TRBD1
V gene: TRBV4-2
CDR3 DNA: TGTGCCAGCAGCCAATCCGGGGGGACAGGGAGCTCCTATAATTCACCCCTCCACTTT
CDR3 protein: CASSQSGGTGSSYNSPLHF

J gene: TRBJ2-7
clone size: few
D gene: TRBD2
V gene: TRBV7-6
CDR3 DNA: TGTGCCAGCAGCCCCGTTGAGACTAGCGGGATCCAGTACTTC
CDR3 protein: CASSPVETSGIQYF

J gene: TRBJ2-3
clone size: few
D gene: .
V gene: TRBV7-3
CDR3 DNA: TGTGCCAGCAGCTTCACGAGGGGGGATACGCAGTATTTT
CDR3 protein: CASSFTRGDTQYF

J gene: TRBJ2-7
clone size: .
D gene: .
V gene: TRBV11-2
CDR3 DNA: TGTGCCAGCAGCTCTCGACAGGAAGGGGACGAGCAGTACTTC
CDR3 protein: CASSSRQEGDEQYF

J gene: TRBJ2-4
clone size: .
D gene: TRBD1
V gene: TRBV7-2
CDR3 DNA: TGTGCCAGCAGATTGGGACAGGGTGCCGCAAACATTCAGTACTTC
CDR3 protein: CASRLGQGAANIQYF

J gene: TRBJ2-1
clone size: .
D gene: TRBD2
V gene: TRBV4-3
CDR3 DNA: TGCGCCAGCAGCCAAGATCCAAAGCGGGGTGGCCATGAGCAGTTCTTC
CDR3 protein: CASSQDPKRGGHEQFF

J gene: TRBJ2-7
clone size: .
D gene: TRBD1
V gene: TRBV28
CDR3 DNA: TGTGCCAGCAGTCTCAGGACAGGTGCGGTCGAGCAGTACTTC
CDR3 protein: CASSLRTGAVEQYF

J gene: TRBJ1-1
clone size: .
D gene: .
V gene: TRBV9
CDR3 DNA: TGTGCCAGCAGCGTAGATGAGGGAGGGGCTGAAGCTTTCTTT
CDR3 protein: CASSVDEGGAEAFF

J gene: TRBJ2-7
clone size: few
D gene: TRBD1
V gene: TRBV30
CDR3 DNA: TGTGCCTGGCACCGGGACAGGGGAAACGAGCAGTACTTC
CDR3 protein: CAWHRDRGNEQYF

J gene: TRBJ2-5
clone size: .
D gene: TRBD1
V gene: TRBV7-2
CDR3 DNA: TGTGCCAGCAGCTCCCTCAGGGGGGAGACCCAGTACTTC
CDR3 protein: CASSSLRGETQYF

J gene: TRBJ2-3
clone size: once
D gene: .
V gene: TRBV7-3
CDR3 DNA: TGTGCCAGCAGCCAACAGGGGAGGGATACGCAGTATTTT
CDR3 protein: CASSQQGRDTQYF

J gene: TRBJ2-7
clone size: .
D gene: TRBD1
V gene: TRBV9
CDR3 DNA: TGTGCCAGCAGCGGCTTACAGGGGGCCTACGAGCAGTACTTC
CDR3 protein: CASSGLQGAYEQYF

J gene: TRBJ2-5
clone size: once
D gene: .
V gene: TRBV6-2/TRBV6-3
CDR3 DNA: TGTGCCAGCAGTTTGGAGGAGCCGGGAGCCCAAGAGACCCAGTACTTC
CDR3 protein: CASSLEEPGAQETQYF

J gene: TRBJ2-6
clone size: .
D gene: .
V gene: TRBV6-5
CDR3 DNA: TGTGCCAGCAGTTATTCGTCTGGGGCCAACGTCCTGACTTTC
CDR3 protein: CASSYSSGANVLTF

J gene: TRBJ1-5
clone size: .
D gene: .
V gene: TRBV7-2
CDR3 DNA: TGTGCCAGCAGCTTAGCGCTCACGGTCAGGGGTCAGCCCCAGCATTTT
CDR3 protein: CASSLALTVRGQPQHF

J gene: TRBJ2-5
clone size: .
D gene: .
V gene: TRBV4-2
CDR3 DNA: TGTGCCAGCAGCCAAACCTTCGTGGCTAGAGGAAGGTGGGAGACCCAGTACTTC
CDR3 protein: CASSQTFVARGRWETQYF

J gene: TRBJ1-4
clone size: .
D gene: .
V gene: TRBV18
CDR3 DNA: TGTGCCAGCTCACCACAGGGAGCTAATGAAAAACTGTTTTTT
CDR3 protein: CASSPQGANEKLFF

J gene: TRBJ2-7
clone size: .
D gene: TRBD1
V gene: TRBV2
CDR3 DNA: TGTGCCAGCAGTGAACGCAGGGGGCCTTACGAGCAGTACTTC
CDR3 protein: CASSERRGPYEQYF

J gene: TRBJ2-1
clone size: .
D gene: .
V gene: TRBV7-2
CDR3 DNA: TGTGCCAGCAGCGCTAGCCGGATAGAGAATGAGCAGTTCTTC
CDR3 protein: CASSASRIENEQFF

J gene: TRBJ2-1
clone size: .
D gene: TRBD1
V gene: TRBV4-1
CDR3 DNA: TGCGCCAGCAGCCTGGGACAGGGGGTAATCAATGAGCAGTTCTTC
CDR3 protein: CASSLGQGVINEQFF

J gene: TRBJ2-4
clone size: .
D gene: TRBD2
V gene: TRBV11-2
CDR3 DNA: TGTGCCAGCAGCTCGACTAGCGGGAGTGGTGACATTCAGTACTTC
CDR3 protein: CASSSTSGSGDIQYF

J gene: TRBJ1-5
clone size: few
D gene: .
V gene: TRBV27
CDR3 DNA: TGTGCCAGCAGTTCCCGAATCGGGCAGCCCCAGCATTTT
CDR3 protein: CASSSRIGQPQHF

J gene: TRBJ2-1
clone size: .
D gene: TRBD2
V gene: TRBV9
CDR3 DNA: TGTGCCAGCAGCTCAACCGGGACTAGCGGGTACCCCTACAATGAGCAGTTCTTC
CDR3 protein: CASSSTGTSGYPYNEQFF

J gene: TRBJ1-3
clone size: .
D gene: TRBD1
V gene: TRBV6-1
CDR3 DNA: TGTGCCAGCAGTGGAGGACAGGAGGCTAATTCCGGAAACACCATATATTTT
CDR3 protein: CASSGGQEANSGNTIYF

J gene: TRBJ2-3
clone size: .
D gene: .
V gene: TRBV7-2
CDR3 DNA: TGTGCCAGCAGCCCGGGACTGACCACAGATACGCAGTATTTT
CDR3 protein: CASSPGLTTDTQYF

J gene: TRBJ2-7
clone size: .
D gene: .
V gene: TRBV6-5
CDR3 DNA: TGTGCCAGCAGAGAGACTACAGTTACGTACGAGCAGTACTTC
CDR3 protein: CASRETTVTYEQYF

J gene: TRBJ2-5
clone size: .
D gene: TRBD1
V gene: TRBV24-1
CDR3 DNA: TGTGCCGGACAGGGGTTATGGGAGACCCAGTACTTC
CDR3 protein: CAGQGLWETQYF

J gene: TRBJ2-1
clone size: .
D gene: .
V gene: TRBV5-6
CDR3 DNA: TGTGCCAGCAGCGCGGGGACGGGGGAGCAGTTCTTC
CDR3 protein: CASSAGTGEQFF

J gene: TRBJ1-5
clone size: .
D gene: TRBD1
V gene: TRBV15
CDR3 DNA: TGTGCCACCAGCTCGGGACAGGGGAAGGAGAGCAATCAGCCCCAGCATTTT
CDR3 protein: CATSSGQGKESNQPQHF

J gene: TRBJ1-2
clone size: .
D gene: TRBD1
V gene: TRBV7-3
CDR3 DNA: TGTGCCAGCAGCTTATCGGGACAGGGGATCAATGGCTACACCTTC
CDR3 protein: CASSLSGQGINGYTF

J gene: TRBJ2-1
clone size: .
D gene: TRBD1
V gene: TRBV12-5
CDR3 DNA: TGTGCTAGTGGTTTGGTACTAGGGACAGCCGTTGGAATTTACGGGTCCTACAATGAGCAGTTCTTC
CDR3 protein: CASGLVLGTAVGIYGSYNEQFF

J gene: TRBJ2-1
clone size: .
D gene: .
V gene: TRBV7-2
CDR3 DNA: TGTGCCAGCAGCTTAGTTACGGGCTCCTACAATGAGCAGTTCTTC
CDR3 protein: CASSLVTGSYNEQFF

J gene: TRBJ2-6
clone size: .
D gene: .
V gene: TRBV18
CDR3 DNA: TGTGCCAGCTCACCGACAGGCTCTGGGGCCAACGTCCTGACTTTC
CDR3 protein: CASSPTGSGANVLTF

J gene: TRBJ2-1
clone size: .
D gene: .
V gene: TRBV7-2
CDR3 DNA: TGTGCCAGCAGCTTACTAGCGAAATACAATGAGCAGTTCTTC
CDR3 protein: CASSLLAKYNEQFF